Presented here are 13 T cell receptor beta chains from one specimen sequenced in a study of shared clonotypes between healthy human individuals. The repertoire was sequenced with immunoSEQ multiplex PCR; TCRdb's copy has only in-frame clones and lacks some. This table holds 550,000 to 700,000 clones, around three quarters found once. The sample comprised memory CD4+ T cells sorted from blood. The sample's subset: CD45RA-negative fraction. These receptors were collected from a woman under 40 in good health.

The J gene is TRBJ1-4, the V gene TRBV28; D perhaps matches TRBD1 (5 bases). Germline CDR1 and CDR2: MDHEN and SYDVKM. V lost 4 bases, J lost 6 bases, and 15 bases lay in between. The CDR3 is 15 amino acids. In DNA, the CDR3 is TGTGCCAGCAGTTCCCCCGGTCGGGGCCATGAAAAACTGTTTTTT. Protein: CASSSPGRGHEKLFF. The full variable domain, with the rest looked up from reference TRBV28 and TRBJ1-4, is DVKVTQSSRYLVKRTGEKVFLECVQDMDHENMFWYRQDPGLGLRLIYFSYDVKMKEKGDIPEGYSVSREKKERFSLILESASTNQTSMYLCASSSPGRGHEKLFFGSGTQLSVL.

This chain uses TRBV2 with TRBJ1-5; 7 nucleotides align to TRBD1. V shed 6 bases, J shed 6 bases, and the junction held 8 bases outside the gene matches. The CDR3 is made up of 14 amino acids. Germline V gives CDR1 SNHLY, CDR2 FYNNEI. Written as DNA, the CDR3 is TGTGCCAGCAGGGAGACAGGGAACCTTCAGCCCCAGCATTTT. Amino acids: CASRETGNLQPQHF. The full variable domain, its missing parts supplied by reference TRBV2 and TRBJ1-5, is EPEVTQTPSHQVTQMGQEVILRCVPISNHLYFYWYRQILGQKVEFLVSFYNNEISEKSEIFDDQFSVERPDGSNFTLKIRSTKLEDSAMYFCASRETGNLQPQHFGDGTRLSIL.

This clone was seen a handful of times. The gene calls are TRBV28 and TRBJ1-2; TRBD1 matches 7 bases. The CDR3 runs 15 residues. Germline assignment: CDR1 MDHEN and CDR2 SYDVKM. V lost 5 bases, J lost 4 bases, and 10 bases stayed unmatched. The CDR3 reads CASSLTTGRAYGYTF. CDR3 DNA: TGTGCCAGCAGTCTCACGACAGGGAGGGCCTATGGCTACACCTTC.

This clone appeared once. The chain has TRBV19 and TRBJ1-1; TRBD1 is a possible D gene (5 bases). This CDR3 has 13 residues. Germline values: CDR1 LNHDA, CDR2 SQIVND (reference sequence). Trimming removed 6 bases at V and 1 base at J, with 9 bases between. CDR3 in amino acids: CASRVQGNTEAFF. The CDR3 DNA sequence: TGTGCCAGTAGGGTCCAGGGGAACACTGAAGCTTTCTTT.

Ten or more counts support this clone. The rearrangement uses TRBV25-1 and TRBJ1-1, with a weak D call TRBD1 (6 bases). Trimming removed 2 bases at V and 1 base at J, with 8 bases between. Germline V gene lookup returns CDR1 MGHDK and CDR2 SYGVNS. The CDR3 consists of 14 residues. CDR3 bases: TGTGCCAGCAGTGAAACAGGGAGGAACACTGAAGCTTTCTTT. Translating it yields CASSETGRNTEAFF.

The rearrangement uses TRBV11-1 and TRBJ2-1; D tentatively fits TRBD1 or TRBD2 (5 bases each). CDR3 length: 12 amino acids. The V gene's germline CDR1 is SGHAT and CDR2 FQDESV (reference sequence). Trimming removed 2 bases from V and 8 bases from J, with 7 bases in between. The CDR3 reads CASSLWGYEQFF. CDR3 in DNA: TGTGCCAGCAGCTTATGGGGGTATGAGCAGTTCTTC.

This clone showed up just a few times. The chain recombines TRBV28 with TRBJ1-1; D is uncertain. V lost 3 bases, J lost 4 bases, and 6 bases lay in between. The CDR3 spans 12 residues. Germline values: CDR1 MDHEN, CDR2 SYDVKM. The CDR3 reads CASSFSITEAFF. CDR3 DNA: TGTGCCAGCAGTTTCTCGATCACTGAAGCTTTCTTT.

The J gene is TRBJ1-4, the V gene TRBV29-1; D might be TRBD1 (6 bases). The CDR3 has 15 residues. Looked up from germline, CDR1 is SQVTM and CDR2 is ANQGSEA. Trimming left V 6 bases short and J 6 bases short, with 20 bases between. This chain's CDR3 is CSVAGRGDKDEKLFF. CDR3 DNA: TGCAGCGTGGCGGGAAGGGGGGATAAGGATGAAAAACTGTTTTTT.

This clone has a single count. The V call is TRBV27, the J call TRBJ2-3; 7 nucleotides align to TRBD1. J gave up 1 base and V 3 bases, and 4 bases lay outside the gene matches. Germline assignment: CDR1 MNHEY and CDR2 SMNVEV (reference sequence). CDR3 length: 15 amino acids. The CDR3 loop reads CASSFRGTGTDTQYF. The CDR3 bases are TGTGCCAGCAGTTTTAGAGGGACAGGCACAGATACGCAGTATTTT.

V and J are TRBV19 and TRBJ2-7; 7 nucleotides align to TRBD1. CDR3 length: 13 amino acids. The germline V gene has CDR1 LNHDA and CDR2 SQIVND (reference sequence). Trimming cost V 7 bases and J 0 bases; bases outside gene matches: 3. The CDR3 here is CASKRTGSYEQYF. The CDR3 DNA reads TGTGCCAGTAAAAGGACAGGCTCCTACGAGCAGTACTTC.

This clone showed up just a few times. In the same sample, other DNA sequences code for this CDR3. The rearrangement uses TRBV7-9 and TRBJ1-1; no clear D gene. Trimming took off 3 bases at V and 1 base at J, with 0 bases between the two ends. Germline CDR1 reads SEHNR; CDR2 reads FQNEAQ (reference sequence). The CDR3 is made up of 11 amino acids. This CDR3 reads CASSLNTEAFF. In DNA, the CDR3 is TGTGCCAGCAGCTTGAACACTGAAGCTTTCTTT.

As to this clone: A much larger clonotype is one base distant, so this may be a read error. V usage is TRBV5-1 and J usage is TRBJ2-1; D is unclear. Germline V gene lookup returns CDR1 SGHRS and CDR2 YFSETQ. V dropped 0 bases and J dropped 3 bases, with 10 bases sitting between them. The CDR3 loop spans 15 amino acids. The CDR3 loop is CASSLAFSLYNEQFF. For the CDR3, the DNA is TGCGCCAGCAGCTTGGCCTTTAGCCTCTACAATGAGCAGTTCTTC.

J is TRBJ2-3 and V is TRBV29-1, with D possibly matching TRBD1 (7 bases). The CDR3 extends over 14 amino acids. V lost 4 bases and J 2 bases, leaving 13 bases between the germline ends. Germline V lookup: CDR1 SQVTM, CDR2 ANQGSEA. CDR3 residues: CSVGGTDNTDTQYF. The CDR3 nucleotides are TGCAGCGTTGGCGGGACAGATAACACAGATACGCAGTATTTT.